The 24 T cell receptor beta chains below all came from one sample that was sequenced in a study of OX40 agonist ivuxolimab in advanced cancers. Here immunoSEQ multiplex PCR was the method, and the copy in TCRdb shows in-frame clones only, minus some. Altogether approximately 60,000 clones are present, 82% being singletons, with the ten largest covering approximately 5.2%. The source material was CD4+ or CD8+ T cells sorted from blood, sampled in a trial of the OX40 agonist ivuxolimab. The receptor set was obtained from an adult with an advanced solid tumor such as melanoma, head and neck, liver or kidney cancer.

This clone was recorded only once. This chain joins TRBV9 and TRBJ2-3; D is uncertain. Trimming left V 2 bases short and J 6 bases short, with 4 bases between. This CDR3 has 11 amino acids. Germline lookup yields CDR1 SGDLS and CDR2 YYNGEE. CDR3 sequence reads: CASSVRDTQYF. CDR3 sequence (DNA): TGTGCCAGCAGCGTGAGGGATACGCAGTATTTT.

The chain is built from TRBV27 and TRBJ2-1; D gene uncertain. The CDR3 totals 17 residues. The V gene's germline CDR1 is MNHEY and CDR2 SMNVEV (reference sequence). The V end was cut by 2 bases, the J end by 0 bases, with 14 bases between. The CDR3 nucleotides read TGTGCCAGCAGTTTAGATTGGGCCCGAAGCTCCTACAATGAGCAGTTCTTC. It encodes CASSLDWARSSYNEQFF.

V usage is TRBV6-5 and J usage is TRBJ1-3; D perhaps matches TRBD1 (5 bases). Germline CDR1 MNHEY, CDR2 SVGAGI. The CDR3 runs to 15 residues. Trimming shortened V by 2 bases and J by 3 bases, and 11 bases separated the two germline ends. CDR3 loop: CASSYAKGYGNTIYF. In DNA, the CDR3 is TGTGCCAGCAGTTACGCCAAGGGGTATGGAAACACCATATATTTT.

This chain uses TRBV5-1 with TRBJ2-1; D gene ambiguous. Trimming removed 0 bases from V and 2 bases from J, with 3 bases in between. The CDR3 totals 13 residues. The germline CDR1 and CDR2 sequences are SGHRS and YFSETQ. CDR3 in amino acids: CASSLDTYNEQFF. CDR3 coding DNA: TGCGCCAGCAGCTTGGACACCTACAATGAGCAGTTCTTC.

This clone was seen once. The chain has TRBV4-3 and TRBJ2-2, with 8 bases aligning to TRBD2. This CDR3 is 16 amino acids long. From germline, CDR1 is LGHNA and CDR2 YSLEER. V dropped 3 bases and J dropped 1; count of bases not matched to a gene: 4. The CDR3 sequence is CASSHQLAENTGELFF. The CDR3 coding sequence is TGCGCCAGCAGCCATCAACTAGCGGAGAACACCGGGGAGCTGTTTTTT.

The chain is built from TRBV9 and TRBJ1-5; 8 bases match TRBD1. The CDR3 is 15 amino acids. Germline V CDR1 and CDR2: SGDLS, YYNGEE. With V trimmed by 4 bases and J by 5 bases, 8 bases remained unmatched. The CDR3, as DNA: TGTGCCAGCAGCCCCGACGGACAGGGTTATCAGCCCCAGCATTTT. Amino acids: CASSPDGQGYQPQHF.

In this sample, this clone turned up a few times. The V and J genes are TRBV25-1 and TRBJ1-6; TRBD1 agrees at 8 bases. Germline CDR1 is MGHDK and CDR2 is SYGVNS. The junction had 10 bases not matched to a gene; V was cut back by 6 bases and J by 6 bases. The CDR3 totals 16 residues. The CDR3 loop reads CASSQRGTGANSPLHF. DNA of the CDR3: TGTGCCAGCAGCCAAAGGGGGACAGGAGCTAATTCACCCCTCCACTTT.

In its sample, this clone ranks as medium-sized. This chain joins TRBV4-1 and TRBJ1-4; D gene unclear. The CDR3 runs to 17 residues. Germline CDR1 is MGHRA and CDR2 is YSYEKL. Trimming removed 0 bases from V and 7 bases from J, with 18 bases in between. The CDR3 DNA sequence: TGCGCCAGCAGCCAAGATGCTATGGGATTACCTCGTGAAAAACTGTTTTTT. This encodes CASSQDAMGLPREKLFF.

The chain uses TRBV6-6 and TRBJ2-7; D possibly corresponds to TRBD1 (6 bases). The germline gives CDR1 MNHNY, CDR2 SVGAGI (reference sequence). V was cut by 7 bases and J by 3 bases, with 13 bases left in between. This CDR3 comprises 13 residues. CDR3 in DNA: TGTGCCAGCAACAGGGCAGGGCTCTACGAGCAGTACTTC. Encoded protein: CASNRAGLYEQYF.

The chain combines TRBV30 with TRBJ2-3; D may match TRBD1 or TRBD2 (5 bases each). CDR1 GTSNPN and CDR2 SVGIG come from the germline V gene (reference sequence). V lost 2 bases to trimming and J lost 4 bases, with 13 bases between them. CDR3 length: 14 residues. For the CDR3, the DNA is TGTGCCTGGAGTAAAGGGACGGACGCAGATACGCAGTATTTT. It yields the protein CAWSKGTDADTQYF.

The J gene is TRBJ2-7, the V gene TRBV6-1; tentative D call: TRBD1 (6 bases). Germline V lookup: CDR1 MNHNS, CDR2 SASEGT. The germline V and J ends were trimmed by 4 bases and 2 bases, with 15 bases remaining between them. The CDR3 length is 15 residues. CDR3 amino acids: CASSANRALPYEQYF. In nucleotides, the CDR3 is TGTGCCAGCAGTGCCAACAGGGCACTACCCTACGAGCAGTACTTC.

The chain has TRBV15 and TRBJ2-7; D ambiguous. CDR3 size: 13 residues. The ends were cut back, 3 bases at V and 3 bases at J, with 9 bases in the middle. The germline V gene has CDR1 LNHNV and CDR2 YYDKDF (reference sequence). As DNA, the CDR3 is TGTGCCACCAGCAGTAAAATAGACTACGAGCAGTACTTC. Translated, it gives CATSSKIDYEQYF. Together with reference TRBV15 and TRBJ2-7, the CDR3 gives the full variable domain: DAMVIQNPRYQVTQFGKPVTLSCSQTLNHNVMYWYQQKSSQAPKLLFHYYDKDFNNEADTPDNFQSRRPNTSFCFLDIRSPGLGDTAMYLCATSSKIDYEQYFGPGTRLTVT.

This chain connects TRBV9 to TRBJ1-2; perhaps TRBD1 as D (6 bases). The CDR3 consists of 14 residues. V dropped 3 bases and J dropped 3 bases, with 12 bases sitting between them. Germline CDR1 and CDR2: SGDLS and YYNGEE. The CDR3 region has the DNA TGTGCCAGCAGCGCCGGGGGCAGGGACTATGGCTACACCTTC. Encoded protein: CASSAGGRDYGYTF.

The V gene is TRBV10-3, the J gene TRBJ2-7; TRBD2 is a possible D gene (6 bases). Per germline, CDR1 ENHRY and CDR2 SYGVKD. V dropped 0 bases and J dropped 1 base, with 7 bases sitting between them. The CDR3 extends over 14 amino acids. The CDR3 coding sequence is TGTGCCATCAGTGAGTCGGCGGGATCCTACGAGCAGTACTTC. Its translation: CAISESAGSYEQYF.

This clone was counted only a few times. The J gene is TRBJ1-1, the V gene TRBV29-1; D is unclear. The CDR3 length is 11 residues. V gave up 4 bases and J gave up 10 bases, with 13 bases separating them. CDR1 and CDR2 from the germline V gene are SQVTM and ANQGSEA. The CDR3 is CSVVFGVAAFF. Here the CDR3 DNA reads TGCAGCGTTGTGTTTGGGGTCGCAGCTTTCTTT.

The chain joins TRBV5-1 to TRBJ1-6; D gene uncertain. Trimming left V 0 bases short and J 5 bases short, with 6 bases between. This CDR3 spans 14 amino acids. CDR1 and CDR2 (germline): SGHRS, YFSETQ. The CDR3 here is CASSLEQNNSPLHF. CDR3 bases: TGCGCCAGCAGCTTGGAACAGAATAATTCACCCCTCCACTTT.

CDR3 nucleotide sequence: TGTGCCAGCAGCTTGTTGGACCAAGAGACCCAGTACTTC. Its translation is CASSLLDQETQYF. V gene TRBV5-6 combines with J gene TRBJ2-5; no clear D gene. From germline, CDR1 is SGHDT and CDR2 YYEEEE. V dropped 1 base and J dropped 0 bases, with 4 bases sitting between them. The CDR3 is made up of 13 amino acids.

The rearrangement links TRBV10-3 to TRBJ2-7; no reliable D call. The ends were cut back, 0 bases at V and 5 bases at J, with 8 bases in the middle. Germline-derived CDR1 and CDR2 are ENHRY and SYGVKD. The CDR3 length is 13 residues. CDR3 in DNA: TGTGCCATCAGTGAGTCGACGCCTAACGAGCAGTACTTC. Amino acids: CAISESTPNEQYF.

This clone was seen a single time. The genes are TRBV7-6 and TRBJ1-6; tentatively, D is TRBD1 (6 bases). With 3 bases removed from V and 9 bases from J, the gap between germline ends came to 9 bases. This CDR3 has 13 residues. Germline V gives CDR1 SGHVS, CDR2 FNYEAQ. The CDR3 DNA sequence: TGTGCCAGCAGCTTGACAGGCCCTTCACCCCTCCACTTT. Translation gives CASSLTGPSPLHF.

The chain links TRBV19 to TRBJ2-1, with D possibly matching TRBD1 (6 bases). The CDR3 length is 14 residues. V gave up 7 bases and J gave up 8 bases, with 18 bases separating them. The germline V gene encodes CDR1 LNHDA and CDR2 SQIVND (reference sequence). The CDR3 nucleotides are TGTGCCAGTACCAAGGGGGAGCCTAGGGATGAGCAGTTCTTC. Translation gives CASTKGEPRDEQFF.

V is TRBV5-4 and J is TRBJ2-5; TRBD2 matches at 8 bases. Germline CDR1 SGHNT, CDR2 YYREEE (reference sequence). This CDR3 has 14 residues. Trimming removed 3 bases from V and 3 bases from J; junction bases left unmatched: 4. The CDR3 is CASSWVGLEETQYF. In nucleotides, the CDR3 is TGTGCCAGCAGCTGGGTGGGACTAGAAGAGACCCAGTACTTC.

This clone was recorded only once. CDR3 DNA: TGTGCCAGCAGTTACTCGGAGGGGGCCTATGGCTACACCTTC. It encodes CASSYSEGAYGYTF. This sequence joins TRBV6-5 and TRBJ1-2; 7 nucleotides line up with TRBD1. This CDR3 is 14 amino acids long. Germline-derived CDR1 and CDR2 are MNHEY and SVGAGI. The trim removed 0 bases at V and 4 bases at J, leaving 2 bases unmatched.

This chain connects TRBV18 to TRBJ2-6, with a tentative D call TRBD1 (8 bases). V was cut by 3 bases and J by 0 bases, with 18 bases left in between. The CDR3 is made up of 19 amino acids. Germline V gene lookup returns CDR1 KGHSH and CDR2 LQKENI. CDR3 DNA sequence: TGTGCCAGCTCACCGCGAGACACAGGGGGGGCCTCTGGGGCCAACGTCCTGACTTTC. This codes for CASSPRDTGGASGANVLTF. Together with reference TRBV18 and TRBJ2-6, the CDR3 gives the full variable domain: NAGVMQNPRHLVRRRGQEARLRCSPMKGHSHVYWYRQLPEEGLKFMVYLQKENIIDESGMPKERFSAEFPKEGPSILRIQQVVRGDSAAYFCASSPRDTGGASGANVLTFGAGSRLTVL.

The chain links TRBV4-2 to TRBJ2-1; tentatively, D is TRBD1 or TRBD2 (5 bases each). CDR3 length: 15 amino acids. V shed 7 bases and J shed 0 bases, with 13 bases lying between them. Germline CDR1 is LGHNA and CDR2 is YNFKEQ. The CDR3 protein is CASTWGSSSYNEQFF. The CDR3 bases are TGTGCCAGCACTTGGGGGAGCAGCTCCTACAATGAGCAGTTCTTC.